This T cell receptor (beta chain) was sequenced for a study of human T cells and chemical hapten exposure. This clonotype was observed many times. Time point indicated: patch test 1, 2 weeks after DPC sensitization. Treatment: therapeutic diphenylcyclopropenone sensitization with weekly scalp DPC. Between the trimmed V and J ends, which lost 3 bases and 3 bases, there was a span of 7 bases. The CDR3 has 13 residues. Germline V gene sequence: CDR1 SGHRS, CDR2 YFSETQ. From the RACE reads, TCRdb called clonotypes with MiXCR, one entry per CDR3 protein. The table records around 69,000 distinct CDR3 sequences, 9.8% of them present only once.

The source material was whole blood, sampled in connection with sensitization to the hapten diphenylcyclopropenone (DPC). The chain joins TRBV5-1 to TRBJ1-5, with D maybe TRBD1 (5 bases). The receptor was derived from a woman in her forties with alopecia areata. Some clones in this sample may be carry-over from other donors' samples. This CDR3 is CASSWTPNQPQHF. DNA for the CDR3: TGCGCCAGCAGCTGGACACCCAATCAGCCCCAGCATTTT.